These 21 T cell receptor beta chains were sequenced from one sample in a study of cytomegalovirus exposure and HLA in healthy donors. It was with 60 Vbeta and 13 Jbeta primers that the PCR ran. Produced via immunoSEQ multiplex PCR; TCRdb's table is partial and in-frame only. The sample lists more than 140,000 clones; over 75% were seen once. Sequenced input: PBMCs. These receptors all stem from a male donor in good health and CMV-seronegative.

The CDR3 is CASSLGTGLNSPLHF. The DNA of the CDR3 is TGTGCCAGCAGCTTAGGGACAGGGCTTAATTCACCCCTCCACTTT. V and J are TRBV11-3 and TRBJ1-6, with 8 nucleotides matching TRBD1. CDR1 and CDR2 from the germline V gene are SGHNT and YENEEA. The V gene end was trimmed by 1 base and the J gene end by 6 bases; junction bases not matched to a gene: 2. CDR3 length: 15 residues.

The rearrangement links TRBV9 to TRBJ2-7; a possible D gene is TRBD2 (5 bases). Germline V CDR1 and CDR2: SGDLS, YYNGEE. This CDR3 region has 12 residues. Trimming left V 0 bases short and J 6 bases short, with 7 bases between. The CDR3 region has the DNA TGTGCCAGCAGCGTAGTAGGAGGCGAGCAGTACTTC. Encoded protein: CASSVVGGEQYF.

V is TRBV13 and J is TRBJ1-1; weak D call: TRBD1 (6 bases). CDR3 size: 17 residues. The germline V gene encodes CDR1 PRHDT and CDR2 FYEKMQ (reference sequence). V lost 4 bases and J lost 0, with 18 bases in between. The CDR3 loop is CASSSDGGASMNTEAFF. The CDR3 nucleotides are TGTGCCAGCAGCTCGGATGGGGGGGCGTCCATGAACACTGAAGCTTTCTTT.

This chain connects TRBV5-4 to TRBJ1-1; no clear D. This CDR3 region has 13 residues. Trimming shortened V by 2 bases and J by 5 bases, and 10 bases separated the two germline ends. Germline-derived CDR1 and CDR2 are SGHNT and YYREEE (reference sequence). The CDR3 sequence: CASSFRERTEAFF. The DNA for the CDR3 is TGTGCCAGCAGCTTTCGGGAGAGAACTGAAGCTTTCTTT. Filled out from reference TRBV5-4 and TRBJ1-1, the complete variable domain reads ETGVTQSPTHLIKTRGQQVTLRCSSQSGHNTVSWYQQALGQGPQFIFQYYREEENGRGNFPPRFSGLQFPNYSSELNVNALELDDSALYLCASSFRERTEAFFGQGTRLTVV.

J is TRBJ2-7 and V is TRBV18; 8 positions agree with TRBD2. Germline CDR1 KGHSH, CDR2 LQKENI. V shed 0 bases and J 3 bases; nucleotides not matched to a gene: 7. The CDR3 length is 16 residues. Here the CDR3 reads CASSPPGAGVLYEQYF. DNA of the CDR3: TGTGCCAGCTCACCACCGGGAGCGGGAGTCCTCTACGAGCAGTACTTC.

This clone appeared a few times. The chain couples TRBV11-2 to TRBJ1-3, with TRBD1 as a possible D gene (6 bases). The CDR3 is made up of 15 amino acids. V was shortened by 5 bases and J by 3 bases, with 14 bases between the two germline ends. Germline values: CDR1 SGHAT, CDR2 FQNNGV. The CDR3 coding sequence is TGTGCCAGCAGCATCCACAGGGTTAGTGGAAACACCATATATTTT. It translates to CASSIHRVSGNTIYF.

The J gene is TRBJ2-5, the V gene TRBV30; TRBD2 aligns across 10 bases. The J call could be wrong; TRBJ2-7 is a better fit for the DNA end. Looked up from germline, CDR1 is GTSNPN and CDR2 is SVGIG (reference sequence). The CDR3 contains 16 residues. DNA for the CDR3: TGTGCCTGGAGCAGAATAGCGGGAGGATTTACCTACGAGCAGTACTTC. It specifies CAWSRIAGGFTYEQYF.

A few counts support this clone. This sequence joins TRBV5-4 and TRBJ1-1, with unresolved D. CDR3 length: 14 amino acids. With 0 bases removed from V and 0 bases from J, the gap between germline ends came to 6 bases. The germline CDR1 and CDR2 sequences are SGHNT and YYREEE (reference sequence). As DNA, the CDR3 is TGTGCCAGCAGCTTGGACAGAATGAACACTGAAGCTTTCTTT. Translating gives CASSLDRMNTEAFF. Together with reference TRBV5-4 and TRBJ1-1, the CDR3 gives the full variable domain: ETGVTQSPTHLIKTRGQQVTLRCSSQSGHNTVSWYQQALGQGPQFIFQYYREEENGRGNFPPRFSGLQFPNYSSELNVNALELDDSALYLCASSLDRMNTEAFFGQGTRLTVV.

This rearrangement joins TRBV2 to TRBJ1-2, with a weak D call TRBD1 (6 bases). The germline CDR1 and CDR2 sequences are SNHLY and FYNNEI. Trimming shortened V by 7 bases and J by 4 bases, and 10 bases separated the two germline ends. The CDR3 has 12 residues. This CDR3 is CASTPGAYGYTF. CDR3 nucleotides: TGTGCCAGCACTCCAGGGGCCTATGGCTACACCTTC. Filled out from reference TRBV2 and TRBJ1-2, the complete variable domain reads EPEVTQTPSHQVTQMGQEVILRCVPISNHLYFYWYRQILGQKVEFLVSFYNNEISEKSEIFDDQFSVERPDGSNFTLKIRSTKLEDSAMYFCASTPGAYGYTFGSGTRLTVV.

This clone was observed a few times. The chain recombines TRBV2 with TRBJ2-1, with 10 positions matching TRBD2. The CDR3 is 16 residues long. Unmatched junction bases numbered 5, after V lost 4 bases and J lost 2 bases. The germline CDR1 and CDR2 sequences are SNHLY and FYNNEI. The CDR3 spells CASSASGSKAYNEQFF. CDR3 coding DNA: TGTGCCAGCAGTGCTAGCGGGAGTAAAGCCTACAATGAGCAGTTCTTC. Combining the CDR3 with reference TRBV2 and TRBJ2-1 gives the whole variable domain EPEVTQTPSHQVTQMGQEVILRCVPISNHLYFYWYRQILGQKVEFLVSFYNNEISEKSEIFDDQFSVERPDGSNFTLKIRSTKLEDSAMYFCASSASGSKAYNEQFFGPGTRLTVL.

This clone has just one count. This sequence joins TRBV27 and TRBJ2-3; TRBD1 matches at 9 bases. The V gene end was trimmed by 4 bases and the J gene end by 3 bases; junction bases not matched to a gene: 11. The CDR3 has 17 amino acids. Germline CDR1 reads MNHEY; CDR2 reads SMNVEV (reference sequence). Written as DNA, the CDR3 is TGTGCCAGCAGTTCGGGACAGGGAATTCGACGGACAGATACGCAGTATTTT. Translating it yields CASSSGQGIRRTDTQYF.

The J gene is TRBJ1-1, the V gene TRBV10-3; TRBD1 is a possible D gene (6 bases). The ends were cut back, 6 bases at V and 8 bases at J, with 10 bases in the middle. There are 11 residues in the CDR3. The germline V gene encodes CDR1 ENHRY and CDR2 SYGVKD. The CDR3 loop is CAIRVDREAFF. The CDR3 coding sequence is TGTGCCATCAGGGTCGACAGGGAAGCTTTCTTT.

The chain carries TRBV7-3 and TRBJ2-1; 12 bases align to TRBD2. This CDR3 has 20 residues. The V gene end was trimmed by 4 bases and the J gene end by 0 bases; junction bases not matched to a gene: 13. CDR1 is SGHTA, CDR2 FQGTGA, per germline. The DNA for the CDR3 is TGTGCCAGCAGCTCTACCGGGACTAGCGGGTGGGCTAGCTCCTACAATGAGCAGTTCTTC. Encoded protein: CASSSTGTSGWASSYNEQFF.

The chain employs TRBV5-8 and TRBJ1-2; 8 nucleotides align to TRBD1. The CDR3 is 15 amino acids. The V gene end was trimmed by 5 bases and the J gene end by 0 bases; junction bases not matched to a gene: 6. Germline V gene lookup returns CDR1 SGHTS and CDR2 YDEGEE. CDR3 residues: CASRWTGRANYGYTF. The CDR3 coding sequence is TGTGCCAGCAGGTGGACAGGGAGGGCTAACTATGGCTACACCTTC.

The chain recombines TRBV7-2 with TRBJ2-5; 11 positions agree with TRBD2. The V and J ends lost 2 bases and 1 base, in that order; junction bases with no gene match: 6. The CDR3 sequence is 17 residues long. Germline CDR1 is SGHTA and CDR2 is FQGNSA. In DNA form, the CDR3 reads TGTGCCAGCAGCTTATCCACTAGCGGGGGTACCCAAGAGACCCAGTACTTC. This translates into CASSLSTSGGTQETQYF.

The chain is built from TRBV7-2 and TRBJ1-4; possible D gene TRBD1, 6 bases. V gave up 2 bases and J gave up 7 bases, with 11 bases separating them. This CDR3 contains 14 residues. CDR1 and CDR2 (germline): SGHTA, FQGNSA. The CDR3 region is CASSLQGFGEKLFF. In nucleotides, the CDR3 is TGTGCCAGCAGCTTACAGGGGTTCGGTGAAAAACTGTTTTTT.

The chain joins TRBV5-4 to TRBJ2-5, with 10 positions matching TRBD1. The end of the DNA fits TRBJ2-7 better, so the J call may be wrong. CDR1 is SGHNT and CDR2 is YYREEE in the germline V gene (reference sequence). The CDR3 is 14 amino acids. CDR3 sequence (DNA): TGTGCCAGCAGCGGGGGGACAGGGGTCTCCGAGCAGTACTTC. Translated: CASSGGTGVSEQYF.

The J gene is TRBJ1-1, the V gene TRBV4-3; weak D call: TRBD1 (6 bases). The CDR3 is 14 residues long. Trimming left V 0 bases short and J 5 bases short, with 10 bases between. Germline CDR1 reads LGHNA; CDR2 reads YSLEER. DNA for the CDR3: TGCGCCAGCAGCCAAGACGCCAGGGGAACTGAAGCTTTCTTT. Translated: CASSQDARGTEAFF.

This clone was picked up a small number of times. The J gene is TRBJ1-2, the V gene TRBV7-9; D possibly corresponds to TRBD1 (5 bases). Trimming stripped 4 bases from V and 4 bases from J, with 16 bases between. Germline CDR1 reads SEHNR; CDR2 reads FQNEAQ (reference sequence). This CDR3 is 15 amino acids long. The CDR3 spells CASSSNSDTRYGYTF. The CDR3 coding sequence is TGTGCCAGCAGCTCCAACTCGGACACGCGCTATGGCTACACCTTC. Based on the CDR3 plus reference TRBV7-9 and TRBJ1-2, the full variable domain is DTGVSQNPRHKITKRGQNVTFRCDPISEHNRLYWYRQTLGQGPEFLTYFQNEAQLEKSRLLSDRFSAERPKGSFSTLEIQRTEQGDSAMYLCASSSNSDTRYGYTFGSGTRLTVV.

The chain recombines TRBV6-6 with TRBJ1-5; perhaps TRBD1 as D (6 bases). Germline V CDR1 and CDR2: MNHNY, SVGAGI (reference sequence). Trimming stripped 4 bases from V and 4 bases from J, with 14 bases between. The CDR3 runs to 15 residues. The CDR3 loop is CASSFFTGMNQPQHF. The CDR3 DNA reads as TGTGCCAGCAGTTTTTTTACAGGGATGAATCAGCCCCAGCATTTT.

This sequence joins TRBV5-1 and TRBJ2-2, with 11 bases lining up with TRBD2. This CDR3 contains 16 residues. Germline assignment: CDR1 SGHRS and CDR2 YFSETQ. Trimming removed 2 bases from V and 1 base from J; junction bases left unmatched: 1. For the CDR3, the DNA is TGCGCCAGCAGCTTCGGACTAGCGGGGAACACCGGGGAGCTGTTTTTT. Protein: CASSFGLAGNTGELFF.